Listed below are T cell receptor beta chains from one sample, sequenced in a study of blood T cell repertoires in COVID-19. This table comes from immunoSEQ multiplex PCR, and its TCRdb copy is limited to in-frame clones, with some not included. The table lists approximately 320,000 clones, 85% to 90% of them singletons, with over 8.5% in the top ten. Sequencing was carried out using peripheral blood. The receptors here all came from a woman younger than 45 with COVID-19, enrolled during active disease. The CDR3 runs from the conserved cysteine through the conserved F or W. Each record gives: CDR3 protein, CDR3 DNA, clone size, D gene, V gene, J gene. A D gene is named only where the DNA matches it firmly. Size is stated for part of the rows, as once, few or many counts, or as a class when the clone is expanded.

CDR3 protein: CASSFGQGGYGYTF; CDR3 DNA: TGTGCCAGCAGCTTCGGACAGGGCGGCTATGGCTACACCTTC; clone size: .; D gene: TRBD1; V gene: TRBV5-8; J gene: TRBJ1-2
CDR3 protein: CASSYSASGTQETQYF; CDR3 DNA: TGTGCCAGCAGTTACTCGGCTAGCGGGACACAAGAGACCCAGTACTTC; clone size: .; D gene: TRBD2; V gene: TRBV6-5; J gene: TRBJ2-5
CDR3 protein: CASSLDVGAVDTQYF; CDR3 DNA: TGTGCCAGCAGCCTGGATGTAGGGGCAGTAGATACGCAGTATTTT; clone size: .; D gene: .; V gene: TRBV5-4; J gene: TRBJ2-3
CDR3 protein: CASSLDAGNTEAFF; CDR3 DNA: TGCGCCAGCAGCCTAGACGCAGGGAACACTGAAGCTTTCTTT; clone size: .; D gene: .; V gene: TRBV4-1; J gene: TRBJ1-1
CDR3 protein: CASNPGLAGLYEQYF; CDR3 DNA: TGTGCCAGCAACCCGGGACTAGCGGGGTTGTACGAGCAGTACTTC; clone size: .; D gene: TRBD2; V gene: TRBV5-5; J gene: TRBJ2-7
CDR3 protein: CASSPGQGLRDTQYF; CDR3 DNA: TGTGCCAGCAGCCCGGGACAGGGGTTGAGAGATACGCAGTATTTT; clone size: .; D gene: TRBD1; V gene: TRBV3-1/TRBV3-2; J gene: TRBJ2-3
CDR3 protein: CASSPLRQGPYNEQFF; CDR3 DNA: TGTGCCAGCAGCCCGCTCCGACAGGGCCCCTACAATGAGCAGTTCTTC; clone size: once; D gene: TRBD1; V gene: TRBV13; J gene: TRBJ2-1
CDR3 protein: CASSYSAQKRYNEQFF; CDR3 DNA: TGTGCCAGCAGTTACTCTGCCCAGAAACGCTACAATGAGCAGTTCTTC; clone size: .; D gene: .; V gene: TRBV6-5; J gene: TRBJ2-1
CDR3 protein: CASGGTSGGWRETQYF; CDR3 DNA: TGTGCCAGCGGAGGGACTAGCGGGGGGTGGAGAGAGACCCAGTACTTC; clone size: many; D gene: TRBD2; V gene: TRBV9; J gene: TRBJ2-5
CDR3 protein: CASSVGSSTDTQYF; CDR3 DNA: TGTGCCAGCAGCGTCGGGTCTAGCACAGATACGCAGTATTTT; clone size: .; D gene: .; V gene: TRBV9; J gene: TRBJ2-3
CDR3 protein: CASSLSRFSNQPQHF; CDR3 DNA: TGTGCCAGCAGTTTATCCAGATTTAGCAATCAGCCCCAGCATTTT; clone size: once; D gene: .; V gene: TRBV27; J gene: TRBJ1-5
CDR3 protein: CASSGGRITEAFF; CDR3 DNA: TGTGCCAGCAGCGGTGGCAGGATTACTGAAGCTTTCTTT; clone size: few; D gene: .; V gene: TRBV12-3/TRBV12-4; J gene: TRBJ1-1
CDR3 protein: CASSLWSSGNTIYF; CDR3 DNA: TGTGCCAGCAGTTTATGGAGCTCTGGAAACACCATATATTTT; clone size: .; D gene: .; V gene: TRBV6-5; J gene: TRBJ1-3
CDR3 protein: CASSQSSGMGYEQYF; CDR3 DNA: TGTGCCAGCAGCCAATCAAGCGGGATGGGGTACGAGCAGTACTTC; clone size: .; D gene: TRBD2; V gene: TRBV16; J gene: TRBJ2-7
CDR3 protein: CASSTDRGEQYF; CDR3 DNA: TGTGCCAGCAGCACTGACAGGGGTGAGCAGTACTTC; clone size: .; D gene: TRBD1; V gene: TRBV2; J gene: TRBJ2-7
CDR3 protein: CASSSGFGGYTF; CDR3 DNA: TGTGCCAGCAGTTCAGGGTTCGGTGGCTACACCTTC; clone size: once; D gene: .; V gene: TRBV7-9; J gene: TRBJ1-2
CDR3 protein: CASSQDRFDEQYF; CDR3 DNA: TGTGCCAGCAGCCAGGACAGGTTCGACGAGCAGTACTTC; clone size: .; D gene: TRBD1; V gene: TRBV5-5; J gene: TRBJ2-7
CDR3 protein: CASSSGITGSHYGYTF; CDR3 DNA: TGTGCCAGCAGTTCCGGTATAACAGGGTCCCACTATGGCTACACCTTC; clone size: .; D gene: .; V gene: TRBV28; J gene: TRBJ1-2
CDR3 protein: CASSPGAKNIQYF; CDR3 DNA: TGTGCCAGTAGTCCGGGAGCCAAAAACATTCAGTACTTC; clone size: .; D gene: .; V gene: TRBV19; J gene: TRBJ2-4
CDR3 protein: CATSDSKSGGQETQYF; CDR3 DNA: TGTGCCACCAGTGATTCGAAGTCAGGGGGACAAGAGACCCAGTACTTC; clone size: .; D gene: TRBD1; V gene: TRBV24-1; J gene: TRBJ2-5
CDR3 protein: CASRIGYTGELFF; CDR3 DNA: TGTGCCAGCAGAATCGGTTACACCGGGGAGCTGTTTTTT; clone size: .; D gene: .; V gene: TRBV27; J gene: TRBJ2-2
CDR3 protein: CATSRRLAGDEQFF; CDR3 DNA: TGTGCCACCAGCAGGAGACTAGCAGGCGATGAGCAGTTCTTC; clone size: .; D gene: TRBD2; V gene: TRBV15; J gene: TRBJ2-1
CDR3 protein: CASSSPTGKITEAFF; CDR3 DNA: TGTGCCAGCAGTTCACCGACAGGTAAAATTACTGAAGCTTTCTTT; clone size: .; D gene: .; V gene: TRBV27; J gene: TRBJ1-1
CDR3 protein: CASSRDIGINYGYTF; CDR3 DNA: TGCGCCAGCAGCAGGGACATCGGAATAAACTATGGCTACACCTTC; clone size: .; D gene: .; V gene: TRBV4-1; J gene: TRBJ1-2
CDR3 protein: CASSQVLAGDQDTQYF; CDR3 DNA: TGTGCCAGCAGCCAAGTACTAGCGGGGGACCAGGATACGCAGTATTTT; clone size: .; D gene: TRBD2; V gene: TRBV3-1/TRBV3-2; J gene: TRBJ2-3
CDR3 protein: CASSQWGGTGNTEAFF; CDR3 DNA: TGTGCCAGCAGCCAATGGGGAGGGACAGGGAACACTGAAGCTTTCTTT; clone size: .; D gene: TRBD1; V gene: TRBV16; J gene: TRBJ1-1
CDR3 protein: CASSFYEGYGYTF; CDR3 DNA: TGTGCCAGCAGCTTTTACGAGGGCTATGGCTACACCTTC; clone size: .; D gene: .; V gene: TRBV5-6; J gene: TRBJ1-2
CDR3 protein: CASSDLREANNTGELFF; CDR3 DNA: TGCGCCAGCAGTGATTTGCGCGAGGCTAATAACACCGGGGAGCTGTTTTTT; clone size: .; D gene: .; V gene: TRBV10-1; J gene: TRBJ2-2
CDR3 protein: CASRQRGGGTGELFF; CDR3 DNA: TGTGCCAGCAGGCAGCGGGGGGGCGGCACCGGGGAGCTGTTTTTT; clone size: .; D gene: TRBD2; V gene: TRBV6-5; J gene: TRBJ2-2
CDR3 protein: CATRDSTVKTGDQETQYF; CDR3 DNA: TGTGCTACCCGGGACTCTACGGTAAAAACAGGGGACCAAGAGACCCAGTACTTC; clone size: .; D gene: .; V gene: TRBV12-5; J gene: TRBJ2-5
CDR3 protein: CASSYHLAWVYNEQFF; CDR3 DNA: TGTGCCAGTAGCTACCATTTAGCTTGGGTTTACAATGAGCAGTTCTTC; clone size: .; D gene: .; V gene: TRBV19; J gene: TRBJ2-1
CDR3 protein: CASSEAGGMQQFF; CDR3 DNA: TGTGCCAGTAGTGAAGCGGGGGGAATGCAGCAGTTCTTC; clone size: few; D gene: TRBD2; V gene: TRBV19; J gene: TRBJ2-1
CDR3 protein: CASSLWAAGTDTQYF; CDR3 DNA: TGTGCCAGCAGCTTGTGGGCAGCGGGCACAGATACGCAGTATTTT; clone size: .; D gene: .; V gene: TRBV5-6; J gene: TRBJ2-3
CDR3 protein: CASSIGGPGNTEAFF; CDR3 DNA: TGTGCCAGTAGTATAGGGGGGCCAGGGAACACTGAAGCTTTCTTT; clone size: .; D gene: .; V gene: TRBV19; J gene: TRBJ1-1
CDR3 protein: CATSMTWNTEAFF; CDR3 DNA: TGTGCCACCAGCATGACTTGGAACACTGAAGCTTTCTTT; clone size: .; D gene: .; V gene: TRBV15; J gene: TRBJ1-1
CDR3 protein: CATSDPDRREQYF; CDR3 DNA: TGTGCCACCAGTGATCCGGACAGGAGGGAGCAGTACTTC; clone size: .; D gene: TRBD1; V gene: TRBV24-1; J gene: TRBJ2-7
CDR3 protein: CASSVTRNQPQHF; CDR3 DNA: TGTGCCAGCAGCGTGACACGCAATCAGCCCCAGCATTTT; clone size: .; D gene: .; V gene: TRBV3-1/TRBV3-2; J gene: TRBJ1-5
CDR3 protein: CASSSPGQGRNEQYF; CDR3 DNA: TGTGCCAGCAGTTCCCCGGGACAGGGGAGGAACGAGCAGTACTTC; clone size: .; D gene: TRBD1; V gene: TRBV5-6; J gene: TRBJ2-7
CDR3 protein: CASSMPGSWEYF; CDR3 DNA: TGTGCCAGCAGCATGCCAGGGTCCTGGGAGTACTTC; clone size: .; D gene: .; V gene: TRBV3-1/TRBV3-2; J gene: TRBJ2-7
CDR3 protein: CASSLEFGQGYNSPLHF; CDR3 DNA: TGTGCCAGCAGCTTAGAGTTCGGACAGGGTTATAATTCACCCCTCCACTTT; clone size: .; D gene: TRBD1; V gene: TRBV7-8; J gene: TRBJ1-6
CDR3 protein: CASPAGSSYNEQFF; CDR3 DNA: TGTGCCAGCCCGGCGGGAAGCTCCTACAATGAGCAGTTCTTC; clone size: .; D gene: .; V gene: TRBV7-9; J gene: TRBJ2-1
CDR3 protein: CASSLGLAGGVISYEQYF; CDR3 DNA: TGTGCCAGCAGCTTAGGGCTAGCGGGGGGTGTAATCAGCTACGAGCAGTACTTC; clone size: .; D gene: TRBD2; V gene: TRBV7-9; J gene: TRBJ2-7
CDR3 protein: CASSPDGLNEKLFF; CDR3 DNA: TGTGCCAGCAGCCCGGACGGACTGAATGAAAAACTGTTTTTT; clone size: .; D gene: .; V gene: TRBV5-5; J gene: TRBJ1-4
CDR3 protein: CASSYDSYGYTF; CDR3 DNA: TGTGCCAGCAGTTACGACAGCTATGGCTACACCTTC; clone size: .; D gene: .; V gene: TRBV6-5; J gene: TRBJ1-2
CDR3 protein: CASSLPGTGYNEQFF; CDR3 DNA: TGCGCCAGCAGCTTGCCCGGGACAGGATACAATGAGCAGTTCTTC; clone size: .; D gene: TRBD1; V gene: TRBV5-1; J gene: TRBJ2-1